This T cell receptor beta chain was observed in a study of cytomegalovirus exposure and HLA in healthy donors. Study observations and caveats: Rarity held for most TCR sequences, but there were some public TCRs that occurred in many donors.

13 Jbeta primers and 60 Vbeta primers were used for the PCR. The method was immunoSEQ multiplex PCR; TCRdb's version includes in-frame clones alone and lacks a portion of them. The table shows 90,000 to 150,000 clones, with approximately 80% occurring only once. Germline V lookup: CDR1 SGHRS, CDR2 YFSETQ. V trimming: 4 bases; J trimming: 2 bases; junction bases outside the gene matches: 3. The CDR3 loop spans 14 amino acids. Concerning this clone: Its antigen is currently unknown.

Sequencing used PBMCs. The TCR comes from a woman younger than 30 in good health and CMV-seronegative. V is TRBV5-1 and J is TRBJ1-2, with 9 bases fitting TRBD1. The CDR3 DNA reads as TGCGCCAGCAGCCTTGGACAGGGGAACTATGGCTACACCTTC. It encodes CASSLGQGNYGYTF.